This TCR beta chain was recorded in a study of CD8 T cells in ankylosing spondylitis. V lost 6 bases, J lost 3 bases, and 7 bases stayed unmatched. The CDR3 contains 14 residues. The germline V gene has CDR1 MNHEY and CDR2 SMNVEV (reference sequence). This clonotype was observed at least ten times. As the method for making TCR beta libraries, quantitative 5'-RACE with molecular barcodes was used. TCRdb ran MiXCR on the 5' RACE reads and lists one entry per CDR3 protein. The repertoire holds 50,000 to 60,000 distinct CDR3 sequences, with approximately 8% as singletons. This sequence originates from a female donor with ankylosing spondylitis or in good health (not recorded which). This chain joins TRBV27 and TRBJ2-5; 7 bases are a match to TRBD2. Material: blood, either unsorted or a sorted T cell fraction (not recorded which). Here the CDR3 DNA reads TGTGCCAGCAGCCGCAAAAGCGGGGAAGAGACCCAGTACTTC. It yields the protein CASSRKSGEETQYF.